The T cell receptor (beta chain) under discussion was sequenced for a study of blood T cell repertoires in COVID-19. Here immunoSEQ multiplex PCR was the method, and the copy in TCRdb shows in-frame clones only, minus some. The sample consists of 60,000 to 65,000 clones, 72% of them appearing once. The length of the CDR3 is 16 residues. V lost 5 bases to trimming and J lost 2 bases; unmatched junction nucleotides: 8. Germline assignment: CDR1 MGHDK and CDR2 SYGVNS. The sequence was obtained from an older woman with COVID-19, enrolled during active disease. The sequenced sample consisted of peripheral blood. The rearrangement links TRBV25-1 to TRBJ2-3; TRBD1 aligns across 9 bases. The CDR3 DNA is TGTGCCAGCAGTAAAACCGGGACAGGGATCACAGATACGCAGTATTTT. Encoded protein: CASSKTGTGITDTQYF. Variable domain in full (rest from reference TRBV25-1 and TRBJ2-3): EADIYQTPRYLVIGTGKKITLECSQTMGHDKMYWYQQDPGMELHLIHYSYGVNSTEKGDLSSESTVSRIRTEHFPLTLESARPSHTSQYLCASSKTGTGITDTQYFGPGTRLTVL.